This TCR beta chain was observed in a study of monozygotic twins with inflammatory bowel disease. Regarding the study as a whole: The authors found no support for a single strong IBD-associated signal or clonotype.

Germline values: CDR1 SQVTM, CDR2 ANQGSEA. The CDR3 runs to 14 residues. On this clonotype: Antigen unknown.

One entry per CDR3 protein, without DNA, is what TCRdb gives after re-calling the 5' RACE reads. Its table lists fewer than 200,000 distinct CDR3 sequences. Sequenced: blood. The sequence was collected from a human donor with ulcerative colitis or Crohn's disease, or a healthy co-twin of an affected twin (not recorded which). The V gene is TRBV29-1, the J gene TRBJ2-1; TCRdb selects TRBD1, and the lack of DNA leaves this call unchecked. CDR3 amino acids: CSGNHGGVKEEQFF.